This T cell receptor beta chain was sequenced during a study of shared clonotypes between healthy human individuals. V lost 4 bases and J 0 bases, leaving 6 bases between the germline ends. This CDR3 has 13 residues. The germline gives CDR1 SEHNR, CDR2 FQNEAQ (reference sequence). Overall study results and limits: Clonotypes not shared had lower generation probabilities than those common to all four donors. Rarefaction demonstrated incomplete sorted-subset sequencing despite large depth.

With respect to this clone: Its target is not known. This clone may be a read error of a much larger clone one base away. Other DNA sequences within the sample encode an identical CDR3.

Several immunoSEQ 96-well plates shared each subset's DNA, each plate a replicate. TCRdb's copy holds only in-frame clones and misses some; the assay was immunoSEQ multiplex PCR. The sample has about 800,000 clones, about 97% seen once. Terminally differentiated effector memory CD45RA+ cells were excluded by CCR7 positive selection of CD45RO-negative cells. The V gene is TRBV7-9, the J gene TRBJ1-1; D is unclear. Input material: naive CD8+ T cells sorted from blood. The sequence derives from a man aged 30 to 39 in good health. This CDR3 is CASSSTVNTEAFF. The CDR3, as DNA: TGTGCCAGCAGCTCCACAGTGAACACTGAAGCTTTCTTT.